This passage covers 14 T cell receptor beta chains from one sample sequenced in a study of T cells in narcolepsy. Here immunoSEQ multiplex PCR was the method, and the copy in TCRdb shows in-frame clones only, minus some. The sample consists of 27,000 or so clones, around nine tenths of them appearing once. Sequences were obtained from CD45RA- memory CD4+ T cells from PBMCs. The origin of the receptors is a human donor with narcolepsy.

This clone was seen just once. This chain joins TRBV5-1 and TRBJ2-1; D might be TRBD2 (6 bases). The CDR3 loop spans 14 amino acids. Deletions cut 3 bases from V and 5 bases from J, with 12 bases between. Germline CDR1 and CDR2: SGHRS and YFSETQ. CDR3 residues: CASSSGGKNNEQFF. The CDR3 DNA follows: TGCGCCAGCAGCTCTGGGGGGAAAAACAATGAGCAGTTCTTC.

In this sample, this clone turned up a few times. The V and J genes are TRBV6-5 and TRBJ1-4; D is undetermined. The V and J ends lost 5 bases and 0 bases respectively, with 10 bases between them. The CDR3 is made up of 15 amino acids. The germline gives CDR1 MNHEY, CDR2 SVGAGI. CDR3 nucleotide sequence: TGTGCCAGCAGTCCGGACGGTGCAACTAATGAAAAACTGTTTTTT. This translates into CASSPDGATNEKLFF.

The chain is built from TRBV5-8 and TRBJ1-2; TRBD1 matches at 8 bases. The CDR3 covers 14 residues. Looked up from germline, CDR1 is SGHTS and CDR2 is YDEGEE. V gave up 4 bases and J gave up 7 bases; unmatched junction bases: 9. CDR3 protein: CASSKGQVVFGYTF. CDR3 coding DNA: TGTGCCAGCAGCAAGGGACAGGTGGTGTTTGGCTACACCTTC.

The chain joins TRBV4-1 to TRBJ2-1; 8 bases match TRBD1. The CDR3 loop spans 15 amino acids. Looked up from germline, CDR1 is MGHRA and CDR2 is YSYEKL. Germline trimming cut 1 base from V and 5 bases from J; bases unmatched to any gene: 4. CDR3 in DNA: TGCGCCAGCAGCCAAGTCTCGACAGGGGACAATGAGCAGTTCTTC. Its translation: CASSQVSTGDNEQFF.

This chain joins TRBV13 and TRBJ1-5; possibly TRBD1 for D (6 bases). Germline CDR1 PRHDT, CDR2 FYEKMQ (reference sequence). V was cut by 4 bases and J by 15 bases, with 16 bases left in between. The CDR3 is 12 residues long. The DNA for the CDR3 is TGTGCCAGCAGCTCAGGAGGGGGGTCGTTGCATTTT. Protein product: CASSSGGGSLHF. Combining the CDR3 with reference TRBV13 and TRBJ1-5 gives the whole variable domain AAGVIQSPRHLIKEKRETATLKCYPIPRHDTVYWYQQGPGQDPQFLISFYEKMQSDKGSIPDRFSAQQFSDYHSELNMSSLELGDSALYFCASSSGGGSLHFGDGTRLSIL.

This clone was seen a single time. The CDR3 loop reads CASSPQQGRAGELFF. In DNA, the CDR3 is TGTGCCAGCAGCCCACAGCAGGGTAGAGCCGGGGAGCTGTTTTTT. This rearrangement joins TRBV7-6 to TRBJ2-2; weak D call: TRBD1 (5 bases). Trimming pared 5 bases from V and 6 bases from J, leaving 16 bases between. CDR1 and CDR2 (germline): SGHVS, FNYEAQ. CDR3 length: 15 amino acids.

The chain carries TRBV5-1 and TRBJ1-4; D gene unclear. Trimming cost V 3 bases and J 6 bases, with 12 bases left between them. This CDR3 has 14 residues. The V gene's germline CDR1 is SGHRS and CDR2 YFSETQ. This CDR3 is CASSSARSDEKLFF. The CDR3 coding sequence is TGCGCCAGCAGCTCCGCGCGGTCAGATGAAAAACTGTTTTTT. Full variable domain (missing parts from reference TRBV5-1 and TRBJ1-4): KAGVTQTPRYLIKTRGQQVTLSCSPISGHRSVSWYQQTPGQGLQFLFEYFSETQRNKGNFPGRFSGRQFSNSRSEMNVSTLELGDSALYLCASSSARSDEKLFFGSGTQLSVL.

The chain couples TRBV5-1 to TRBJ2-5; possibly TRBD1 or TRBD2 for D (5 bases each). CDR1 SGHRS and CDR2 YFSETQ come from the germline V gene. The CDR3 loop spans 15 amino acids. V dropped 0 bases and J dropped 5 bases, with 14 bases sitting between them. This CDR3 is CASSLGGAGLETQYF. The CDR3 DNA follows: TGCGCCAGCAGCTTGGGGGGCGCGGGTCTGGAGACCCAGTACTTC.

About this clone: Other DNA sequences within the sample encode an identical CDR3. The V call is TRBV7-9, the J call TRBJ2-1, with TRBD2 matching over 8 bases. V gave up 1 base and J gave up 4 bases; unmatched junction bases: 3. CDR3 size: 15 residues. CDR1 is SEHNR and CDR2 is FQNEAQ in the germline V gene (reference sequence). The DNA for the CDR3 is TGTGCCAGCAGCTTAGTGTCGGGAGGGTACAATGAGCAGTTCTTC. Its protein product is CASSLVSGGYNEQFF.

In nucleotides, the CDR3 is TGTGCCAGCATCCGCGGGGCCCAAGAGACCCAGTACTTC. This codes for CASIRGAQETQYF. The V and J genes are TRBV2 and TRBJ2-5, with D perhaps matching TRBD2 (6 bases). The CDR3 consists of 13 residues. Germline V gene data show CDR1 as SNHLY and CDR2 as FYNNEI. The V end was cut by 7 bases, the J end by 1 base, with 10 bases between. The entire variable domain, with the rest obtained from reference TRBV2 and TRBJ2-5, is as follows: EPEVTQTPSHQVTQMGQEVILRCVPISNHLYFYWYRQILGQKVEFLVSFYNNEISEKSEIFDDQFSVERPDGSNFTLKIRSTKLEDSAMYFCASIRGAQETQYFGPGTRLLVL.

Here the CDR3 reads CASSSIRDRVGEAFF. DNA of the CDR3: TGTGCCAGCAGCTCGATCCGGGACAGGGTGGGTGAAGCTTTCTTT. The gene calls are TRBV11-2 and TRBJ1-1, with TRBD1 identical over 9 bases. The CDR3 length is 15 residues. In germline, CDR1 is SGHAT, CDR2 FQNNGV. V trimming: 4 bases; J trimming: 7 bases; junction bases outside the gene matches: 10.

The rearrangement joins TRBV19 to TRBJ2-3, with a possible D match to TRBD1 (6 bases). Per the germline V gene, CDR1 is LNHDA and CDR2 is SQIVND (reference sequence). The CDR3 is made up of 16 amino acids. Trimming stripped 5 bases from V and 0 bases from J, with 15 bases between. This CDR3 reads CASSYTGKSSTDTQYF. The CDR3, as DNA: TGTGCCAGTAGTTATACAGGGAAATCTAGCACAGATACGCAGTATTTT.

The J gene is TRBJ1-5, the V gene TRBV6-5; D is undetermined. The CDR3 consists of 15 residues. V was trimmed by 2 bases and J by 3 bases, leaving 11 bases between them. Germline assignment: CDR1 MNHEY and CDR2 SVGAGI. The CDR3 spells CASSYRYQNNQPQHF. The CDR3 DNA sequence: TGTGCCAGCAGTTACAGGTACCAAAACAATCAGCCCCAGCATTTT.

CDR3: CASSTRLAGNTDTQYF. The CDR3 DNA reads TGTGCCAGTAGTACCCGACTAGCGGGGAACACAGATACGCAGTATTTT. V and J are TRBV19 and TRBJ2-3, with 11 nucleotides matching TRBD2. Unmatched junction bases numbered 5, after V lost 4 bases and J lost 2 bases. The CDR3 covers 16 residues. Germline assignment: CDR1 LNHDA and CDR2 SQIVND (reference sequence).